One TCR beta chain is described in this entry. The antigen is unknown. Trimming cost V 5 bases and J 1 base, with 16 bases left between them. Germline CDR1 and CDR2: MNHEY and SMNVEV (reference sequence). There are 16 residues in the CDR3. The data were taken from a study of graft-versus-host responses after intestinal transplantation. Study results and limitations: Recipient marrow contained GvH clones, some of which appeared first in ileum or blood.

Generated by immunoSEQ multiplex PCR, the TCRdb table keeps only in-frame clones and is missing some. The repertoire holds more than 100,000 clones, with 80% to 95% as singletons. The genes are TRBV27 and TRBJ2-3; D is unclear. This material consisted of unstimulated CD4+ T cells sorted from spleen or lymph node cells, taken before intestinal transplant. The sequence came from a human donor who received an intestinal transplant. CDR3 protein: CASSIWLGSGTDTQYF. DNA for the CDR3: TGTGCCAGCAGTATCTGGCTAGGGTCTGGCACAGATACGCAGTATTTT.